This T cell receptor (beta chain) comes out of a study of shared clonotypes between healthy human individuals. Study-wide context: Contributing individuals were a couple of females and a few males aged 18 to 49.

CD45RA+ naive and CD45RA-negative memory subsets were separated from CD4+ cells. Every immunoSEQ plate was one replicate of a subset's evenly spread DNA. Assay used: immunoSEQ multiplex PCR; TCRdb lists only in-frame clones, some missing. The sample lists roughly 1,600,000 clones; roughly 98.5% were seen once. Germline loops: CDR1 SGHRS, CDR2 YFSETQ. V was shortened by 5 bases and J by 6 bases, with 15 bases between the two germline ends. This CDR3 is built from 14 residues. The specimen sequenced was naive CD4+ T cells sorted from blood. Subset defined: CD45RA+ positively selected. The rearrangement joins TRBV5-1 to TRBJ1-5, with unresolved D. The origin of this receptor is a young man in good health. The CDR3 DNA reads TGCGCCAGCAGGCGTGACAATGGCGGTCAGCCCCAGCATTTT. It encodes CASRRDNGGQPQHF.